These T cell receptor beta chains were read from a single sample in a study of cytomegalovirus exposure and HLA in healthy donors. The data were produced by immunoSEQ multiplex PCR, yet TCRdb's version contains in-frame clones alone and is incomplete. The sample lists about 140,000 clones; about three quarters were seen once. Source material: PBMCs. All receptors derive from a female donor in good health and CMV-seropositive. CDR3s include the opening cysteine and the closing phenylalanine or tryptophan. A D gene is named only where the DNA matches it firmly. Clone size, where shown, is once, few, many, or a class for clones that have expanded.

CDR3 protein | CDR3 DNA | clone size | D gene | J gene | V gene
CAFQGLANYGYTF | TGTGCCTTCCAGGGTTTAGCTAACTATGGCTACACCTTC | - | - | TRBJ1-2 | TRBV5-4
CASSPGGASTDTQYF | TGCGCCAGCAGCCCGGGGGGGGCCAGCACAGATACGCAGTATTTT | - | TRBD2 | TRBJ2-3 | TRBV5-1
CASSQEASGELFF | TGTGCCAGCAGCCAAGAAGCATCCGGGGAGCTGTTTTTT | few | - | TRBJ2-2 | TRBV4-2
CASSPGTNTEAFF | TGTGCCAGCAGCCCGGGAACGAACACTGAAGCTTTCTTT | - | - | TRBJ1-1 | TRBV7-3
CASSFAGTENYGYTF | TGTGCCAGCAGCTTCGCCGGGACAGAGAACTATGGCTACACCTTC | - | TRBD1 | TRBJ1-2 | TRBV7-3
CASSLAGGGTDTQYF | TGTGCCAGCAGCTTGGCTGGGGGGGGTACAGATACGCAGTATTTT | - | TRBD2 | TRBJ2-3 | TRBV28
CASSSWDRVSSGANVLTF | TGTGCCAGCAGCTCATGGGACAGGGTCAGCTCTGGGGCCAACGTCCTGACTTTC | - | TRBD1 | TRBJ2-6 | TRBV9
CSVAGALNTEAFF | TGCAGCGTGGCAGGGGCCCTGAACACTGAAGCTTTCTTT | - | - | TRBJ1-1 | TRBV29-1
CASRETGTGHYGYTF | TGTGCCAGCAGGGAAACCGGGACAGGGCACTATGGCTACACCTTC | - | TRBD1 | TRBJ1-2 | TRBV6-5
CATTPSGHTGELFF | TGTGCCACCACTCCTAGCGGCCACACCGGGGAGCTGTTTTTT | few | TRBD2 | TRBJ2-2 | TRBV19
CATQNPTGSYEQYF | TGTGCCACCCAAAATCCGACAGGCTCCTACGAGCAGTACTTC | - | - | TRBJ2-7 | TRBV6-6
CASSLSLQGVDSPLHF | TGTGCCAGCAGTTTATCACTCCAGGGGGTGGATTCACCCCTCCACTTT | - | TRBD1 | TRBJ1-6 | TRBV27
CASSSGTGGVRNYGYTF | TGTGCCAGCAGCTCAGGGACAGGGGGAGTTCGAAACTATGGCTACACCTTC | few | TRBD1 | TRBJ1-2 | TRBV2
CAISEESGSNSPLHF | TGTGCCATCAGTGAGGAGTCGGGGTCTAATTCACCCCTCCACTTT | - | - | TRBJ1-6 | TRBV10-3
CASSEGRGTEKLFF | TGTGCCAGCAGTGAAGGCAGGGGGACTGAAAAACTGTTTTTT | - | TRBD1 | TRBJ1-4 | TRBV2
CASSFAGGNTGELFF | TGTGCCAGCAGCTTTGCGGGAGGGAACACCGGGGAGCTGTTTTTT | - | TRBD2 | TRBJ2-2 | TRBV7-3
CASSSPTSPNIQYF | TGTGCCAGCAGCTCCCCTACTTCCCCGAACATTCAGTACTTC | few | - | TRBJ2-4 | TRBV7-2
CASQRGKTAFF | TGTGCCAGCCAACGGGGGAAGACGGCTTTCTTT | - | - | TRBJ1-1 | TRBV11-2
CASSRRGGDEKLFF | TGTGCCAGCTCACGAAGAGGAGGAGATGAAAAACTGTTTTTT | - | - | TRBJ1-4 | TRBV18
CASSLETSGGQETQYF | TGTGCCAGCAGCTTGGAGACTAGCGGGGGCCAAGAGACCCAGTACTTC | few | TRBD2 | TRBJ2-5 | TRBV5-8
CASSPGQGTNEKLFF | TGTGCCAGCTCACCAGGGCAGGGCACTAATGAAAAACTGTTTTTT | - | - | TRBJ1-4 | TRBV18
CAWNPSPQWNSPLHF | TGTGCCTGGAACCCCTCCCCCCAGTGGAATTCACCCCTCCACTTT | - | - | TRBJ1-6 | TRBV30
CASSLWGYEQYF | TGTGCCAGCAGCTTGTGGGGCTACGAGCAGTACTTC | - | - | TRBJ2-7 | TRBV5-8
CAIGPQETQYF | TGTGCCATCGGGCCCCAAGAGACCCAGTACTTC | - | - | TRBJ2-5 | TRBV10-3
CASSVDRSKNIQYF | TGCGCCAGCAGCGTCGACAGATCCAAAAACATTCAGTACTTC | - | - | TRBJ2-4 | TRBV5-1
CASIELSSYEAFF | TGTGCCAGCATCGAGTTAAGCTCCTATGAAGCTTTCTTT | few | - | TRBJ1-1 | TRBV6-5
CASSGNLSGGRSSYNEQFF | TGCGCCAGCAGTGGAAACCTTAGCGGCGGCCGTAGCTCCTACAATGAGCAGTTCTTC | few | - | TRBJ2-1 | TRBV10-2
CATKGTSSVEGQFF | TGTGCCACCAAGGGGACTAGCTCGGTCGAAGGGCAGTTCTTC | few | TRBD2 | TRBJ2-1 | TRBV10-3
CASSRQAGGYEQYF | TGTGCCAGCAGTCGTCAAGCGGGGGGCTACGAGCAGTACTTC | - | TRBD2 | TRBJ2-7 | TRBV2
CASTVGHSSGNTIYF | TGTGCCAGCACCGTAGGACATTCCTCTGGAAACACCATATATTTT | few | - | TRBJ1-3 | TRBV5-5
CASATRNYNEQFF | TGTGCCAGCGCGACCAGGAACTACAATGAGCAGTTCTTC | - | - | TRBJ2-1 | TRBV2
CASSVGADTQYF | TGCGCCAGCAGTGTAGGGGCAGATACGCAGTATTTT | - | - | TRBJ2-3 | TRBV10-2
CASSTGPEAFF | TGTGCCAGTAGTACAGGGCCTGAAGCTTTCTTT | - | - | TRBJ1-1 | TRBV19
CASRTGTLYEQYF | TGTGCCAGCAGGACAGGGACCTTATACGAGCAGTACTTC | - | TRBD1 | TRBJ2-7 | TRBV28
CASSKTGYKDEQYF | TGTGCCAGCAGCAAGACAGGGTATAAGGACGAGCAGTACTTC | few | TRBD1 | TRBJ2-7 | TRBV6-5
CASSEGLAGANSYEQYF | TGTGCCAGCAGTGAGGGACTAGCGGGGGCCAACTCCTACGAGCAGTACTTC | - | TRBD2 | TRBJ2-7 | TRBV2
CASSQRTSVRQTQYF | TGTGCCAGCAGCCAAAGGACTAGTGTTCGACAGACCCAGTACTTC | - | TRBD2 | TRBJ2-5 | TRBV14
CASSSNRVQPQHF | TGTGCCAGCAGTTCAAACAGGGTTCAGCCCCAGCATTTT | - | - | TRBJ1-5 | TRBV6-5
CASSQEGSTGYNEQFF | TGTGCCAGCAGCCAAGAGGGCTCAACTGGATACAATGAGCAGTTCTTC | - | - | TRBJ2-1 | TRBV4-2
CASSVDGPGRDIQYF | TGTGCCAGCAGCGTAGACGGTCCCGGGAGAGACATTCAGTACTTC | - | - | TRBJ2-4 | TRBV9
CASSLAHVGQGLF | TGTGCCAGCAGCTTAGCACACGTGGGACAGGGCCTCTTC | - | TRBD1 | TRBJ2-1 | TRBV7-9
CASSPRDRAGEKLFF | TGTGCCAGCAGCCCAAGGGACAGGGCAGGCGAAAAACTGTTTTTT | once | TRBD1 | TRBJ1-4 | TRBV9
CASSSWGGSSYEQYF | TGTGCCAGCAGCTCGTGGGGGGGGTCATCGTACGAGCAGTACTTC | - | TRBD2 | TRBJ2-7 | TRBV7-3
CAWSVFGSGANVLTF | TGTGCCTGGAGTGTATTCGGCTCTGGGGCCAACGTCCTGACTTTC | few | - | TRBJ2-6 | TRBV30
CASSEERAGRVEDEAFF | TGTGCCAGCAGTGAAGAGCGGGCGGGGAGGGTTGAGGATGAAGCTTTCTTT | - | - | TRBJ1-1 | TRBV2
CASSETSLTGELFF | TGTGCCAGCAGTGAGACTAGCTTAACCGGGGAGCTGTTTTTT | - | TRBD2 | TRBJ2-2 | TRBV2
CATSKRESYNEQFF | TGTGCCACCAGCAAGCGGGAATCCTACAATGAGCAGTTCTTC | - | TRBD2 | TRBJ2-1 | TRBV15
CASSQDLLAAITDTQYF | TGTGCCAGCAGCCAAGATCTCCTAGCCGCAATCACAGATACGCAGTATTTT | - | - | TRBJ2-3 | TRBV14
CASSLLGDRSLDTQYF | TGCGCCAGCAGTCTGTTGGGGGACAGATCCTTGGATACGCAGTATTTT | - | TRBD1 | TRBJ2-3 | TRBV10-1
CASSPAEAYSGANVLTF | TGCGCCAGCAGCCCCGCCGAGGCCTATTCTGGGGCCAACGTCCTGACTTTC | - | - | TRBJ2-6 | TRBV5-1
CASSYSRWETEAFF | TGTGCCAGCAGTTACTCGAGGTGGGAGACTGAAGCTTTCTTT | few | - | TRBJ1-1 | TRBV6-5
CASSRTGVTDYEQYF | TGTGCCAGCAGCCGTACAGGGGTAACCGACTACGAGCAGTACTTC | - | TRBD1 | TRBJ2-7 | TRBV6-5
CSVEEGTGSYGYTF | TGCAGCGTTGAAGAGGGGACAGGGTCTTATGGCTACACCTTC | - | TRBD1 | TRBJ1-2 | TRBV29-1
CASSPVTANNEKLFF | TGTGCCAGCTCACCAGTGACAGCGAATAATGAAAAACTGTTTTTT | - | - | TRBJ1-4 | TRBV18
CASSVAGTVSTDTQYF | TGTGCCAGCAGCGTAGCCGGGACAGTAAGCACAGATACGCAGTATTTT | - | TRBD1 | TRBJ2-3 | TRBV9
CASSQEWSTPEAFF | TGTGCCAGCAGCCAAGAGTGGTCGACTCCGGAAGCTTTCTTT | - | - | TRBJ1-1 | TRBV4-2
CASSQTRADTQYF | TGCGCCAGCAGCCAGACGAGGGCAGATACGCAGTATTTT | - | - | TRBJ2-3 | TRBV4-1
CASSMDRGGNSPLHF | TGTGCCAGTAGTATGGACAGGGGAGGAAATTCACCCCTCCACTTT | - | TRBD1 | TRBJ1-6 | TRBV19
CASSLGNRIGEQYF | TGCGCCAGCAGCTTGGGGAACAGGATAGGCGAGCAGTACTTC | - | - | TRBJ2-7 | TRBV5-1